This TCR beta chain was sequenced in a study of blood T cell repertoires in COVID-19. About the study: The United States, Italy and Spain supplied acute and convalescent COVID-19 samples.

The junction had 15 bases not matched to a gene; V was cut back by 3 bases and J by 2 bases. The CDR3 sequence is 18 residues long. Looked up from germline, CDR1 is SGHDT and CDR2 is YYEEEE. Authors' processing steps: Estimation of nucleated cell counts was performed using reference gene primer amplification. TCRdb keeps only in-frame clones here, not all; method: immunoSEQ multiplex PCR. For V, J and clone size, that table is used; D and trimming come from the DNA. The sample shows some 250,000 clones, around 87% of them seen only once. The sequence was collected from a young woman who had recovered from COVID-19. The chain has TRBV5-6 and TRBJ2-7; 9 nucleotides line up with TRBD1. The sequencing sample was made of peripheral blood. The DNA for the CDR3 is TGTGCCAGCAGCTCCTTGTGGGACAGGGCGTCCACCCCCTACGAGCAGTACTTC. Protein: CASSSLWDRASTPYEQYF.